This passage covers 9 T cell receptor beta chains from one sample sequenced in a study of T cells after yellow fever vaccination. TCRdb re-derived calls from the 5' RACE reads in MiXCR, one entry per CDR3 protein. The sample records around 250,000 distinct CDR3 sequences, around 7% being singletons. The starting material was CD4+ T cells sorted from PBMCs, obtained 15 days after the yellow fever booster vaccination. The receptors were sampled from a man in his thirties or forties who received the YFV17D yellow fever vaccine.

This clonotype was picked up many times. The chain uses TRBV21-1 and TRBJ1-1. TRBV21-1 is noted as a pseudogene. CDR3 length: 15 amino acids. The DNA for the CDR3 is TGTGCCAGCAGCAACCAGGAGGTGGTGAACACTGAAGCTTTCTTT. Amino acid sequence: CASSNQEVVNTEAFF.

The rearrangement uses TRBV6-1 and TRBJ2-7, with D perhaps TRBD2 (5 bases). In germline, CDR1 is MNHNS, CDR2 SASEGT. The V gene lost 10 bases and the J gene lost 4 bases, with 17 bases spanning the gap. The CDR3 is 13 residues long. The CDR3 DNA sequence: TGTGCCACCTGGTCCGGGGTGGGTTACGAGCAGTACTTC. Its translation: CATWSGVGYEQYF.

This clonotype was found a few times. CDR3 region: CASSQGGQGEKLFF. The CDR3 DNA sequence: TGTGCCAGCAGCCAAGGGGGGCAGGGTGAAAAACTGTTTTTT. The chain uses TRBV7-2 and TRBJ1-4; possibly TRBD1 for D (6 bases). This CDR3 contains 14 residues. Germline-derived CDR1 and CDR2 are SGHTA and FQGNSA. The V gene lost 5 bases and the J gene lost 7 bases, with 14 bases spanning the gap. Full variable domain (outside the CDR3, taken from reference TRBV7-2 and TRBJ1-4): GAGVSQSPSNKVTEKGKDVELRCDPISGHTALYWYRQSLGQGLEFLIYFQGNSAPDKSGLPSDRFSAERTGGSVSTLTIQRTQQEDSAVYLCASSQGGQGEKLFFGSGTQLSVL.

In this sample, this clonotype turned up many times. This sequence joins TRBV6-2 or TRBV6-3 and TRBJ2-1, with 11 nucleotides matching TRBD2. This CDR3 comprises 14 residues. Germline V gives CDR1 MNHEY, CDR2 SVGEGT. Trimming removed 7 bases from V and 4 bases from J; junction bases left unmatched: 3. The CDR3 nucleotides read TGTGCCAGCACGATAGCGGGAGGGTACAATGAGCAGTTCTTC. Its protein is CASTIAGGYNEQFF.

This clonotype was observed a few times. The chain carries TRBV28 and TRBJ2-6; 9 positions agree with TRBD1. Trimming removed 5 bases from V and 4 bases from J; junction bases left unmatched: 9. The CDR3 sequence is 17 residues long. Per the germline V gene, CDR1 is MDHEN and CDR2 is SYDVKM. The CDR3 loop reads CASSPRTGAYGANVLTF. Written as DNA, the CDR3 is TGTGCCAGCAGTCCAAGGACAGGGGCGTACGGGGCCAACGTCCTGACTTTC.

This clonotype has ten or more counts. The CDR3 loop reads CAIGTSGDNEQFF. CDR3 in DNA: TGTGCCATCGGGACTAGCGGAGATAATGAGCAGTTCTTC. V is TRBV10-3 and J is TRBJ2-1; 11 bases line up with TRBD2. V shed 8 bases, J shed 7 bases, and the junction held 4 bases outside the gene matches. The CDR3 is 13 amino acids. The germline CDR1 and CDR2 sequences are ENHRY and SYGVKD.

This clonotype was counted at least ten times. The chain joins TRBV28 to TRBJ2-6; TRBD1 agrees at 7 bases. The junction had 6 bases not matched to a gene; V was cut back by 6 bases and J by 4 bases. Germline CDR1 and CDR2: MDHEN and SYDVKM. This CDR3 is 15 amino acids long. The CDR3 sequence is CASRKTGSGANVLTF. CDR3 nucleotide sequence: TGTGCCAGCAGGAAGACAGGGTCCGGGGCCAACGTCCTGACTTTC.

Only a few counts were recorded for this clonotype. The rearrangement joins TRBV20-1 to TRBJ2-1; 13 bases line up with TRBD2. This CDR3 comprises 15 residues. With V trimmed by 6 bases and J by 10 bases, 12 bases remained unmatched. CDR1 is DFQATT and CDR2 is SNEGSKA in the germline V gene (reference sequence). CDR3 in amino acids: CSAKRTSGSPREQFF. In DNA, the CDR3 is TGCAGTGCCAAAAGGACTAGCGGGAGTCCCAGAGAGCAGTTCTTC.

A note on this clonotype: A much larger clonotype is one base distant, so this may be a read error. This chain links TRBV20-1 with TRBJ2-7; TRBD2 agrees at 7 bases. Germline CDR1 DFQATT, CDR2 SNEGSKA (reference sequence). This CDR3 contains 13 residues. V lost 8 bases to trimming and J lost 5 bases; unmatched junction nucleotides: 12. The CDR3 DNA is TGCAGTACTTGGGGGAGGGGTGCGGACGAGCAGTACTTC. This sequence encodes CSTWGRGADEQYF.